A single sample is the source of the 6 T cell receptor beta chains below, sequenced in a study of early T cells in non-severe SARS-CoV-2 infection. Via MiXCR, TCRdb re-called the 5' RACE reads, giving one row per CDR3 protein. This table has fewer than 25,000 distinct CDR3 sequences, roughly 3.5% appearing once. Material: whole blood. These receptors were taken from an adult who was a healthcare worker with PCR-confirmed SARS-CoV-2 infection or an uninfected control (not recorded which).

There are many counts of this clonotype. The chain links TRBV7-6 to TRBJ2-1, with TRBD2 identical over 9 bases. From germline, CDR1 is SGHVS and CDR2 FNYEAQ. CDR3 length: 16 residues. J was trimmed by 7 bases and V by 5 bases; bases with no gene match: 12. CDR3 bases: TGTGCCAGCAGCCCTAGGGGGCGGGGGGGCCGTAATGAGCAGTTCTTC. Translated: CASSPRGRGGRNEQFF.

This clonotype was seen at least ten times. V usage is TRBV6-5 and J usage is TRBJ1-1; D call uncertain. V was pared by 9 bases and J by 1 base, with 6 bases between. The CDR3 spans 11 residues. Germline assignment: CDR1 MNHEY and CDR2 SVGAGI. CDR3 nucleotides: TGTGCCAGTGCAAGGAACACTGAAGCTTTCTTT. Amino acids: CASARNTEAFF.

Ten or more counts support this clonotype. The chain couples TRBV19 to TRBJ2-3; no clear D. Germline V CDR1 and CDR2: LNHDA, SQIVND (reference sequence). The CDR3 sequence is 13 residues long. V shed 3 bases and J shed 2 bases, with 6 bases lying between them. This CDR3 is CASSIPDTDTQYF. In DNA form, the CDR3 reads TGTGCCAGTAGTATTCCAGACACAGATACGCAGTATTTT.

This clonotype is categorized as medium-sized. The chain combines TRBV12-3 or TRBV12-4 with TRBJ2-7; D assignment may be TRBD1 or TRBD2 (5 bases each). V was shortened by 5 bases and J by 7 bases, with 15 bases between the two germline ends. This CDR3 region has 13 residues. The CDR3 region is CASSTGRLVEQYF. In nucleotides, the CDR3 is TGTGCCAGCAGTACGGGACGGCTAGTAGAGCAGTACTTC.

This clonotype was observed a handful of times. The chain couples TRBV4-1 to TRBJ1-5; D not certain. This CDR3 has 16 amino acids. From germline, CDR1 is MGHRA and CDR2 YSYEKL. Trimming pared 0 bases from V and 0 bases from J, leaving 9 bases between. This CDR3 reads CASSQDYSLSNQPQHF. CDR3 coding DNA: TGCGCCAGCAGCCAAGATTACAGCCTTAGCAATCAGCCCCAGCATTTT.

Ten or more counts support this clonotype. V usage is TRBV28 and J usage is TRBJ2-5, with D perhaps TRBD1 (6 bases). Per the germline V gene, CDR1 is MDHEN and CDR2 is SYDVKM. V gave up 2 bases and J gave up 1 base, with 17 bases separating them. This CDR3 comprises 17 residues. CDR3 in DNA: TGTGCCAGCAGTTTACGGACAGTCCTCCCCGTCCAAGAGACCCAGTACTTC. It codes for CASSLRTVLPVQETQYF.